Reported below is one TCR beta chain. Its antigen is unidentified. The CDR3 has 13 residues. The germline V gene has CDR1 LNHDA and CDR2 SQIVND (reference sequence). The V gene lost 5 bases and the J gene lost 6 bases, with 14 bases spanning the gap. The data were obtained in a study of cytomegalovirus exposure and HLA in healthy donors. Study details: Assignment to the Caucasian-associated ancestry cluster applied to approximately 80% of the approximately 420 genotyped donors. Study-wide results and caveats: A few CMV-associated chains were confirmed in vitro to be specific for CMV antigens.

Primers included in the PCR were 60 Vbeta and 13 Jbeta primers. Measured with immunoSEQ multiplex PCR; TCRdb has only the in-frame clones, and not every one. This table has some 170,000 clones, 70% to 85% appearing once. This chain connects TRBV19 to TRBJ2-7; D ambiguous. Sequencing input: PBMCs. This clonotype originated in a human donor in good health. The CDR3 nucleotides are TGTGCCAGTAGTCCCTCCCGGTACAGCGAGCAGTACTTC. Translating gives CASSPSRYSEQYF. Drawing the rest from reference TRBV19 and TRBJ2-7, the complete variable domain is DGGITQSPKYLFRKEGQNVTLSCEQNLNHDAMYWYRQDPGQGLRLIYYSQIVNDFQKGDIAEGYSVSREKKESFPLTVTSAQKNPTAFYLCASSPSRYSEQYFGPGTRLTVT.